This T cell receptor (beta chain) came from a study of blood T cell repertoires in COVID-19. Whole-study context: The United States, Italy and Spain supplied acute and convalescent COVID-19 samples.

In terms of age and location, participants ranged from roughly 18 to 90 years and lived in about two dozen US areas. Cohorts were based on clinical histories the participants reported. V dropped 3 bases and J dropped 0 bases, with 5 bases sitting between them. Germline V gene lookup returns CDR1 LGHDT and CDR2 YNNKEL (reference sequence). The CDR3 has 13 residues. Original handling: Amplifying reference gene primers gave estimates of nucleated cell counts. Sequencing was performed with immunoSEQ multiplex PCR; in TCRdb, only in-frame clones are kept and a portion is missing. The DNA was the basis for D and trimming; V, J and clone size are from that table. This table has over 55,000 clones, 65% to 85% appearing once.

The sequence was collected from a woman in her 40s with acute COVID-19. The material sequenced was PBMCs or T cells enriched from blood (not recorded which). The V and J genes are TRBV3-1 (or the pseudogene TRBV3-2) and TRBJ1-1; the D is unclear. The CDR3 DNA reads as TGTGCCAGCAGCCAGAGTCTGAACACTGAAGCTTTCTTT. This sequence encodes CASSQSLNTEAFF.